This T cell receptor beta chain was retrieved from a study of post-analysis software for immune sequencing data. Study at large: The study covered relapsing-remitting, secondary progressive and progressive-relapsing courses of multiple sclerosis.

The V segment lost 5 bases and the J segment 5 bases; nucleotides outside the gene matches: 12. This CDR3 comprises 15 residues. The germline V gene has CDR1 DFQATT and CDR2 SNEGSKA (reference sequence). This clonotype was found a few times. Its antigen remains unidentified. Study results and limitations: The normalized Chao1 diversity of multiple sclerosis patients was significantly lower than that of controls. Samples sharing a preparation batch grouped tightly together when assessed by F measure. Patients carried four or five TRBV segments more frequently than controls did, and TRBV5-6, TRBV5-1 and TRBV20-1 were among them.

The TCR beta cDNA libraries carried unique molecular identifiers. Some 500,000 cDNA molecules were obtained from roughly 0.93 to 9.6 million T cells. MiXCR, applied by TCRdb to the PCR reads, yields one record per CDR3 protein. Found here are about half a million distinct CDR3 sequences, around a third of them singletons; the top ten hold roughly 6%. The rearrangement links TRBV20-1 to TRBJ2-1; TRBD1 matches at 7 bases. This TCR derives from a girl between 2 and 17 years old with multiple sclerosis. The sample consisted of blood. This chain's CDR3 is CSAPTPGQRDNEQFF. Here the CDR3 DNA reads TGCAGTGCTCCAACCCCGGGACAGAGAGACAATGAGCAGTTCTTC.